The 5 T cell receptor beta chains presented below share a single source sample, sequenced in a study of OX40 agonist ivuxolimab in advanced cancers. The method was immunoSEQ multiplex PCR; TCRdb's version includes in-frame clones alone and lacks a portion of them. The sample shows 45,000 to 55,000 clones, 70% to 90% of them seen only once. Here the sequenced sample was CD4+ or CD8+ T cells sorted from blood, taken in a trial of the OX40 agonist ivuxolimab. The receptors here all came from an adult with an advanced solid tumor such as melanoma, head and neck, liver or kidney cancer.

The chain has TRBV2 and TRBJ2-7; 9 bases align to TRBD2. V shed 4 bases and J 2 bases; nucleotides not matched to a gene: 3. CDR1 and CDR2 from the germline V gene are SNHLY and FYNNEI. This CDR3 contains 14 residues. The CDR3 loop reads CASSVLAGPYEQYF. The CDR3 bases are TGTGCCAGCAGTGTACTAGCGGGTCCCTACGAGCAGTACTTC.

The chain uses TRBV6-1 and TRBJ1-4; no reliable D call. V was shortened by 7 bases and J by 8 bases, with 5 bases between the two germline ends. The CDR3 is 10 amino acids. Germline V gives CDR1 MNHNS, CDR2 SASEGT. The CDR3, as DNA: TGTGCCAGCATGGGCGAAAAACTGTTTTTT. Its translation: CASMGEKLFF.

This clone appeared once. CDR3: CASSATVGANVLTF. The CDR3 nucleotides are TGCGCCAGCAGCGCCACGGTCGGGGCCAACGTCCTGACTTTC. The chain is built from TRBV5-1 and TRBJ2-6; D remains ambiguous. CDR1 and CDR2 from the germline V gene are SGHRS and YFSETQ. V shed 4 bases and J shed 4 bases, with 9 bases lying between them. The CDR3 totals 14 residues.

Only a few counts were recorded for this clone. V and J are TRBV5-1 and TRBJ2-7; D ambiguous. V lost 4 bases to trimming and J lost 0 bases, with 11 bases between them. The CDR3 runs to 14 residues. Per the germline V gene, CDR1 is SGHRS and CDR2 is YFSETQ. CDR3 coding DNA: TGCGCCAGCAGCCATCCTATTAACTCCTACGAGCAGTACTTC. It yields the protein CASSHPINSYEQYF.

This chain joins TRBV21-1 and TRBJ1-1; the table's TRBD1 call for D was not verified on the DNA. TRBV21-1 is a listed pseudogene. This CDR3 region has 13 residues. The CDR3 loop reads CASSKAGTVEAFF. CDR3 DNA: TGTGCCAGCAGCAAAGCCGGGACAGTCGAAGCTTTCTTT.